The source of this T cell receptor beta chain is a study of response to subunit inactivated influenza vaccine. J lost 4 bases, V lost 6 bases, and 6 bases had no gene match. The CDR3 is made up of 14 amino acids. Germline V gene lookup returns CDR1 ENHRY and CDR2 SYGVKD. A word on this clonotype: The antigen is unknown.

MiXCR, applied by TCRdb to the RT-PCR reads, yields one record per CDR3 protein. In the table there are some 500,000 distinct CDR3 sequences, 25% of which are singletons. Study-level results: The authors offered the suggestion that each seasonal influenza vaccination recruits few new T cells.

This TCR derives from a man aged 45-65 years who received an inactivated influenza vaccine. The sample was CD4+ T cells sorted from PBMCs, taken about 5 days after vaccination. V is TRBV10-3 and J is TRBJ1-3; 7 bases match TRBD1. The chain's CDR3 is CAISPTGDGNTIYF. Written as DNA, the CDR3 is TGTGCCATCAGCCCAACAGGGGACGGAAACACCATATATTTT.